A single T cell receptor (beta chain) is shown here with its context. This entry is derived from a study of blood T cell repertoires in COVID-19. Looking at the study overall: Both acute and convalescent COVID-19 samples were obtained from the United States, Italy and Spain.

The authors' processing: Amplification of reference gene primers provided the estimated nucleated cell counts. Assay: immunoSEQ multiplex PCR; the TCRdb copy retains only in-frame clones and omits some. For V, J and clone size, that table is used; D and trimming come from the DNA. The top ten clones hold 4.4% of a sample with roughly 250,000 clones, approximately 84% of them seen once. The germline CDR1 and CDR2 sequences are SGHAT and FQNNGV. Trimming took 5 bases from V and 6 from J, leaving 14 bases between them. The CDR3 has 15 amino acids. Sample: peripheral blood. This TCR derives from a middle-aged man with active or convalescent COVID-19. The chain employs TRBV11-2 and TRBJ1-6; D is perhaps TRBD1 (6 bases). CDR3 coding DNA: TGTGCCAGCAGCCCGGACAGCACAACTAATTCACCCCTCCACTTT. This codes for CASSPDSTTNSPLHF.